This record concerns one T cell receptor (beta chain) sequence. Its binding antigen is unknown. One end of the junction is discordant with germline, which a read error may explain. TCRbeta CDR3 regions were amplified from genomic DNA by means of the immunoSEQ Assay, a bias-controlled multiplex PCR. In the original analysis: The number of nucleated cells in each sample was estimated from the amplification of reference gene primers within the assay. To quantify the absolute abundance of each unique TCRbeta CDR3 rearrangement, sequence reads were collapsed and filtered. For each sample, productive Simpson clonality was calculated as the square root of Simpson's diversity index across productive rearrangements. Sourced from immuneACCESS, this table was stored by TCRdb with only in-frame sequences that have V and J called. A share of the clones is absent; for the studies checked, an unresolved V gene accounts for under half, and the remainder has no known explanation. The V and J calls and clone size are taken from that table; D and trimming were inferred from the DNA. Present in this sample are over 150,000 clones, more than 75% of which were seen just once. The top ten clonotypes cover about a tenth of the sample.

This sample is part of a study of blood T cell repertoires in COVID-19 (dated by TCRdb to about 2020). For context, the study as a whole: Samples from collaborators originated in the United States, Italy and Spain and spanned both the acute and convalescent phases of COVID-19. Subjects who had been exposed to COVID-19, were actively infected with it, or had recovered from it provided the deeply sampled blood TCRbeta repertoires that made up the dataset. Where available, HLA class I and class II types were taken from metadata supplied by the sample provider and were not determined by assay-based typing. The repertoires were released in a freely available public database meant as a resource for research on the immune response to SARS-CoV-2. Samples came from the ongoing ImmuneRACE study (first 160 participants) plus 1,254 subjects from 6 global collaborators. Sample metadata almost always included a de-identified subject ID, COVID-19 status, age in years and sex. The prospective study material was composed of cDNA or gDNA derived from T cells, B-cell-depleted T cells, or PBMCs.

The CDR3 runs 14 residues from the cysteine to the phenylalanine. Solely the CDR3 DNA is kept, with 42 bases framed from the first base. From a lookup of the germline V gene, CDR1 and CDR2 are SQVTM and ANQGSEA. Beyond this particular receptor, the publication reports: The amount of clinical and demographic metadata varied by source and participant and was provided uncurated.

One collaborating source in Seattle enrolled patients while the patients were actively infected and followed the patients over time throughout the course of disease. The collaborating institutions used their own protocols to collect whole blood in K2EDTA tubes. For TCRbeta analysis, collaborators shipped samples in one of three forms: frozen whole blood, isolated PBMCs, or DNA extracted from either of those sample types. The TCR comes from a woman in her 70s with COVID-19, enrolled during active disease. Rearrangement joined TRBV29-1 to TRBJ2-5; the D gene is perhaps TRBD2, on 7 matching bases. Input material: peripheral blood. The DNA sequence is given as TGCCGCGTGGGGGGCCTGGGGGGGGGCCAGACCCAGTACTTC. Translation gives CRVGGLGGGQTQYF.